The clone carrying this T cell receptor beta chain was observed a few times. Germline lookup yields CDR1 MNHEY and CDR2 SVGEGT. CDR3 length: 15 residues. V lost 0 bases and J lost 5; bases outside the gene matches: 4. This sample is part of a study of T cell responses to AZD1222 COVID-19 vaccine. Study information: Pooled together were second doses at about 4 or about 12 weeks.

Clones were read by immunoSEQ multiplex PCR, and TCRdb kept only the in-frame ones, dropping some. Counted here are around 95,000 clones, 85% to 90% occurring once; the ten biggest clones make up less than 3.5%. This rearrangement joins TRBV6-2 or TRBV6-3 to TRBJ1-1; 9 bases match TRBD1. The specimen comprised peripheral blood, sampled on day 0 of AZD1222 vaccination. The TCR was taken from an adult in good health. CDR3 nucleotide sequence: TGTGCCAGCAGTTACTCAGGACAGGGGTCTACTGAAGCTTTCTTT. Residues: CASSYSGQGSTEAFF.